These 13 T cell receptor beta chains were all obtained from the same sample, sequenced in a study of early T cells in non-severe SARS-CoV-2 infection. One entry per CDR3 protein results from TCRdb running MiXCR on the 5' RACE reads. The table shows tens of thousands of distinct CDR3 sequences, with about a tenth occurring only once. This material consisted of whole blood, taken at baseline. These receptor sequences come from an adult who was a healthcare worker with PCR-confirmed SARS-CoV-2 infection or an uninfected control (not recorded which).

This clonotype was seen a handful of times. The V and J genes are TRBV3-1 and TRBJ2-4; weak D call: TRBD2 (6 bases). The CDR3 runs 16 residues. The V end was cut by 2 bases, the J end by 5 bases, with 16 bases between. Germline loops: CDR1 LGHDT, CDR2 YNNKEL (reference sequence). The CDR3: CASSQTGGVEENIQYF. The CDR3 DNA reads as TGTGCCAGCAGCCAAACCGGGGGAGTGGAGGAAAACATTCAGTACTTC.

Many counts were recorded for this clonotype. The V call is TRBV5-5, the J call TRBJ2-2; perhaps TRBD1 as D (5 bases). CDR1 SGHKS and CDR2 YYEKEE come from the germline V gene (reference sequence). The CDR3 length is 13 residues. Trimming took 1 base from V and 5 from J, leaving 6 bases between them. Here the CDR3 DNA reads TGTGCCAGCAGCTTGACAGGAACCGGGGAGCTGTTTTTT. It is translated as CASSLTGTGELFF.

This clonotype was seen more than once but under ten times. The rearrangement uses TRBV18 and TRBJ1-2, with D possibly TRBD1 on 6 matching bases. CDR1 and CDR2 from the germline V gene are KGHSH and LQKENI. V lost 8 bases and J lost 6, with 19 bases in between. This CDR3 contains 14 residues. In DNA form, the CDR3 reads TGTGCCAGCCGCTCAGGAGGGGGAGAAAATGGCTACACCTTC. Translated, it gives CASRSGGGENGYTF.

Of note for this clonotype: An end of the junction does not agree with germline; a read error may underlie this. The J gene is TRBJ1-1, the V gene TRBV7-9; the D is unclear. The length of the CDR3 is 11 residues. CDR1 SEHNR and CDR2 FQNEAQ come from the germline V gene (reference sequence). The CDR3 reads CASSLSGESFF. The CDR3 nucleotides are TGTGCCAGCAGCTTAAGTGGTGAATCTTTCTTT.

V and J are TRBV2 and TRBJ2-7; D is undetermined. Trimming cost V 2 bases and J 2 bases, with 4 bases left between them. Germline V lookup: CDR1 SNHLY, CDR2 FYNNEI. The CDR3 has 12 amino acids. CDR3 protein: CASSEFAYEQYF. CDR3 nucleotides: TGTGCCAGCAGTGAATTTGCCTACGAGCAGTACTTC.

This clonotype has just a few counts. V and J are TRBV12-3 or TRBV12-4 and TRBJ1-1; no definite D call. V was shortened by 5 bases and J by 7 bases, with 20 bases between the two germline ends. The CDR3 totals 15 residues. The CDR3 nucleotides are TGTGCCAGCAGTAGCGCTGGCTTCACCGGTCGTGAAGCTTTCTTT. Amino acid sequence: CASSSAGFTGREAFF.

The chain uses TRBV27 and TRBJ2-7; D uncertain. This CDR3 contains 15 residues. V was trimmed by 2 bases and J by 0 bases, leaving 11 bases between them. Germline-derived CDR1 and CDR2 are MNHEY and SMNVEV (reference sequence). The CDR3 coding sequence is TGTGCCAGCAGTTTACGCCCCGGCAACTCCTACGAGCAGTACTTC. Its translation: CASSLRPGNSYEQYF.

At least ten counts were recorded for this clonotype. Here the CDR3 DNA reads TGTGCCAGCAGCCAAGATCCAAATCAGCCCCAGCATTTT. Translated, it gives CASSQDPNQPQHF. The V call is TRBV3-1, the J call TRBJ1-5; D is undetermined. Germline V CDR1 and CDR2: LGHDT, YNNKEL (reference sequence). The CDR3 extends over 13 amino acids. Trimming shortened V by 0 bases and J by 4 bases, and 4 bases separated the two germline ends.

This clonotype was observed a handful of times. The chain uses TRBV6-5 and TRBJ2-7; D is perhaps TRBD1 or TRBD2 (5 bases each). This CDR3 spans 15 amino acids. The germline V gene encodes CDR1 MNHEY and CDR2 SVGAGI. Between the trimmed V and J ends, which lost 5 bases and 2 bases, there was a span of 16 bases. The CDR3 here is CASSRDLRVPYEQYF. In DNA, the CDR3 is TGTGCCAGCAGTCGGGACCTCCGAGTACCCTACGAGCAGTACTTC.

This chain joins TRBV7-2 and TRBJ2-1, with 7 bases fitting TRBD2. V dropped 4 bases and J dropped 5; count of bases not matched to a gene: 14. Germline V lookup: CDR1 SGHTA, CDR2 FQGNSA. The CDR3 runs to 17 residues. CDR3 amino acids: CASSYIPGGINNNEQFF. The CDR3 DNA reads as TGTGCCAGCAGCTACATCCCGGGGGGAATAAATAACAATGAGCAGTTCTTC.

This clonotype was seen a few times. DNA of the CDR3: TGCAGTGCTAGGGGACAGAACTATGGCTACACCTTC. It specifies CSARGQNYGYTF. The gene calls are TRBV20-1 and TRBJ1-2, with 7 bases lining up with TRBD1. Germline V gene lookup returns CDR1 DFQATT and CDR2 SNEGSKA (reference sequence). There are 12 residues in the CDR3. V lost 3 bases and J lost 2; bases outside the gene matches: 0.

This clonotype was detected many times. This CDR3 is CSALQGMQETQYF. The CDR3 DNA reads as TGCAGTGCTTTACAGGGAATGCAAGAGACCCAGTACTTC. The chain employs TRBV20-1 and TRBJ2-5; the D gene is possibly TRBD1 (6 bases). This CDR3 spans 13 amino acids. Germline CDR1 reads DFQATT; CDR2 reads SNEGSKA (reference sequence). Trimming cost V 5 bases and J 2 bases, with 12 bases left between them.

This clonotype was recorded many times. The V call is TRBV7-3, the J call TRBJ2-6; 8 nucleotides align to TRBD1. V shed 2 bases and J 0 bases; nucleotides not matched to a gene: 6. Germline V gives CDR1 SGHTA, CDR2 FQGTGA. The CDR3 has 18 residues. The CDR3 reads CASSLLGTGPSGANVLTF. The DNA for the CDR3 is TGTGCCAGCAGCTTATTGGGGACAGGTCCCTCTGGGGCCAACGTCCTGACTTTC.